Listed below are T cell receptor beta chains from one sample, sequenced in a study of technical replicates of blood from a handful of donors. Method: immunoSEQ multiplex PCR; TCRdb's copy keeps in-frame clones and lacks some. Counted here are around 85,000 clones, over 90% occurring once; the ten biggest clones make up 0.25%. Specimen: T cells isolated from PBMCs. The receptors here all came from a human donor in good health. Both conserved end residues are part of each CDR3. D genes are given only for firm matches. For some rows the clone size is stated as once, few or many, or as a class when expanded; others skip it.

CDR3 protein: CASSLTGLGAKTEAFF
CDR3 DNA: TGTGCCAGCAGCTTAACTGGCCTGGGGGCTAAGACTGAAGCTTTCTTT
clone size: .
J gene: TRBJ1-1
D gene: .
V gene: TRBV7-3

CDR3 protein: CASSQTSAGELYEQYF
CDR3 DNA: TGTGCCAGCAGCCAGACTTCAGCGGGAGAACTCTACGAGCAGTACTTC
clone size: .
J gene: TRBJ2-7
D gene: TRBD2
V gene: TRBV5-4

CDR3 protein: CASSLTGSGNTIYF
CDR3 DNA: TGTGCCAGCAGCTTAACGGGCTCTGGAAACACCATATATTTT
clone size: .
J gene: TRBJ1-3
D gene: .
V gene: TRBV7-2

CDR3 protein: CASSRGSSYNEQFF
CDR3 DNA: TGTGCCAGCAGCCGGGGGAGCTCCTACAATGAGCAGTTCTTC
clone size: .
J gene: TRBJ2-1
D gene: .
V gene: TRBV5-6

CDR3 protein: CASSHGPGLTGANVLTF
CDR3 DNA: TGTGCCAGCAGCCACGGTCCGGGGTTAACTGGGGCCAACGTCCTGACTTTC
clone size: .
J gene: TRBJ2-6
D gene: .
V gene: TRBV16

CDR3 protein: CASSLTEPTYEQYF
CDR3 DNA: TGTGCCAGCAGCTTGACAGAGCCCACCTACGAGCAGTACTTC
clone size: .
J gene: TRBJ2-7
D gene: .
V gene: TRBV7-9

CDR3 protein: CASSQSGFTEAFF
CDR3 DNA: TGTGCCAGCAGTCAATCAGGGTTCACTGAAGCTTTCTTT
clone size: few
J gene: TRBJ1-1
D gene: .
V gene: TRBV27

CDR3 protein: CASSLFGQNTNTEAFF
CDR3 DNA: TGTGCCAGCAGTTTATTCGGACAGAATACGAACACTGAAGCTTTCTTT
clone size: .
J gene: TRBJ1-1
D gene: .
V gene: TRBV27

CDR3 protein: CASSEAQDRGNQPQHF
CDR3 DNA: TGTGCCAGCAGTGAAGCTCAGGACAGGGGGAATCAGCCCCAGCATTTT
clone size: .
J gene: TRBJ1-5
D gene: TRBD1
V gene: TRBV6-1

CDR3 protein: CASSQAAGGLKDNEQFF
CDR3 DNA: TGTGCCAGCAGCCAAGCGGCGGGAGGACTGAAAGACAATGAGCAGTTCTTC
clone size: .
J gene: TRBJ2-1
D gene: TRBD2
V gene: TRBV4-2

CDR3 protein: CASSTQGIRYEQYF
CDR3 DNA: TGTGCCAGCAGCACACAGGGGATCAGGTACGAGCAGTACTTC
clone size: .
J gene: TRBJ2-7
D gene: TRBD1
V gene: TRBV7-2

CDR3 protein: CASRPYRDRGYEQYF
CDR3 DNA: TGTGCCAGCCGGCCCTACCGGGACAGGGGCTACGAGCAGTACTTC
clone size: .
J gene: TRBJ2-7
D gene: TRBD1
V gene: TRBV6-1

CDR3 protein: CASSFGSYGYTF
CDR3 DNA: TGTGCCAGCAGTTTTGGGAGCTATGGCTACACCTTC
clone size: .
J gene: TRBJ1-2
D gene: .
V gene: TRBV7-9

CDR3 protein: CASSRKTGAFQETQYF
CDR3 DNA: TGTGCCAGCAGTAGAAAGACAGGGGCGTTCCAAGAGACCCAGTACTTC
clone size: .
J gene: TRBJ2-5
D gene: TRBD1
V gene: TRBV27

CDR3 protein: CASSPSGSYYNEQFF
CDR3 DNA: TGTGCCAGCAGCCCAAGCGGGAGCTACTACAATGAGCAGTTCTTC
clone size: .
J gene: TRBJ2-1
D gene: TRBD2
V gene: TRBV14

CDR3 protein: CASSLDGTSGRAAETQYF
CDR3 DNA: TGCGCCAGCAGCTTGGACGGGACTAGCGGGAGGGCCGCCGAGACCCAGTACTTC
clone size: .
J gene: TRBJ2-5
D gene: TRBD2
V gene: TRBV5-1

CDR3 protein: CASRWSGGVTDTQYF
CDR3 DNA: TGTGCCAGCAGATGGAGCGGGGGGGTAACAGATACGCAGTATTTT
clone size: .
J gene: TRBJ2-3
D gene: TRBD2
V gene: TRBV7-2

CDR3 protein: CASSADGAFF
CDR3 DNA: TGTGCCAGCAGTGCAGACGGGGCTTTCTTT
clone size: .
J gene: TRBJ1-1
D gene: .
V gene: TRBV2

CDR3 protein: CASKPKGAVNTEAFF
CDR3 DNA: TGTGCCAGCAAGCCGAAGGGGGCCGTGAACACTGAAGCTTTCTTT
clone size: .
J gene: TRBJ1-1
D gene: TRBD1
V gene: TRBV25-1

CDR3 protein: CATGGEKNRPQHF
CDR3 DNA: TGTGCCACGGGGGGGGAGAAGAATCGTCCCCAGCATTTT
clone size: .
J gene: TRBJ1-5
D gene: .
V gene: TRBV27

CDR3 protein: CASRHLRGETQYF
CDR3 DNA: TGTGCCAGCCGCCATTTAAGGGGGGAGACCCAGTACTTC
clone size: .
J gene: TRBJ2-5
D gene: .
V gene: TRBV25-1

CDR3 protein: CASRVRGRGNQPQHF
CDR3 DNA: TGTGCCAGCAGGGTCCGGGGCAGGGGGAATCAGCCCCAGCATTTT
clone size: once
J gene: TRBJ1-5
D gene: TRBD1
V gene: TRBV9

CDR3 protein: CASSLRGSTEAFF
CDR3 DNA: TGTGCCAGCAGTCTTAGGGGTAGCACTGAAGCTTTCTTT
clone size: .
J gene: TRBJ1-1
D gene: .
V gene: TRBV27

CDR3 protein: CASTGVGGTDTQYF
CDR3 DNA: TGTGCCAGCACGGGGGTAGGAGGCACAGATACGCAGTATTTT
clone size: .
J gene: TRBJ2-3
D gene: .
V gene: TRBV6-6

CDR3 protein: CASSHLTREEELFF
CDR3 DNA: TGTGCCAGCAGCCATCTTACCCGGGAGGAGGAGCTGTTTTTT
clone size: .
J gene: TRBJ2-2
D gene: TRBD2
V gene: TRBV4-2

CDR3 protein: CAWLRKGLEYGYTF
CDR3 DNA: TGTGCCTGGTTACGGAAAGGTTTGGAGTATGGCTACACCTTC
clone size: .
J gene: TRBJ1-2
D gene: .
V gene: TRBV30

CDR3 protein: CASSLGTDTLANYGYTF
CDR3 DNA: TGCGCCAGCAGCTTGGGGACAGACACTTTAGCTAACTATGGCTACACCTTC
clone size: .
J gene: TRBJ1-2
D gene: .
V gene: TRBV5-1

CDR3 protein: CASSSRQGLNSPLHF
CDR3 DNA: TGTGCCAGCAGTTCCCGGCAGGGACTTAATTCACCCCTCCACTTT
clone size: few
J gene: TRBJ1-6
D gene: .
V gene: TRBV6-5

CDR3 protein: CASSERRVSGNTIYF
CDR3 DNA: TGTGCCAGCAGTGAACGGCGGGTCTCTGGAAACACCATATATTTT
clone size: .
J gene: TRBJ1-3
D gene: .
V gene: TRBV6-1

CDR3 protein: CASSLAGAIVSTDTQYF
CDR3 DNA: TGCGCCAGCAGCTTGGCAGGGGCTATCGTCAGCACAGATACGCAGTATTTT
clone size: .
J gene: TRBJ2-3
D gene: .
V gene: TRBV5-1

CDR3 protein: CASSTTGGGQPQHF
CDR3 DNA: TGTGCCAGCAGCACTACAGGGGGTGGACAGCCCCAGCATTTT
clone size: .
J gene: TRBJ1-5
D gene: TRBD1
V gene: TRBV28

CDR3 protein: CASSYQVGGEKLFF
CDR3 DNA: TGTGCCAGCAGTTACCAGGTCGGGGGTGAAAAACTGTTTTTT
clone size: .
J gene: TRBJ1-4
D gene: .
V gene: TRBV6-5

CDR3 protein: CASSFLGRDSLFFLSSNTEAFF
CDR3 DNA: TGTGCCAGCAGTTTCCTAGGCCGGGACAGTCTTTTCTTCTTATCTTCGAACACTGAAGCTTTCTTT
clone size: .
J gene: TRBJ1-1
D gene: TRBD1
V gene: TRBV28

CDR3 protein: CASSLAQNTEAFF
CDR3 DNA: TGCGCCAGCAGCTTGGCCCAGAACACTGAAGCTTTCTTT
clone size: .
J gene: TRBJ1-1
D gene: .
V gene: TRBV5-1

CDR3 protein: CASSEALGGYGYTF
CDR3 DNA: TGTGCCAGCAGTGAAGCGTTAGGGGGCTATGGCTACACCTTC
clone size: .
J gene: TRBJ1-2
D gene: .
V gene: TRBV6-1

CDR3 protein: CASSYTGGSGYTF
CDR3 DNA: TGTGCCAGCAGTTACACAGGGGGATCTGGCTACACCTTC
clone size: .
J gene: TRBJ1-2
D gene: TRBD1
V gene: TRBV27

CDR3 protein: CASSQAHPGESYEQYF
CDR3 DNA: TGCGCCAGCAGCCAAGCCCACCCAGGCGAGTCCTACGAGCAGTACTTC
clone size: .
J gene: TRBJ2-7
D gene: .
V gene: TRBV4-1

CDR3 protein: CASSEAHQDYEQYF
CDR3 DNA: TGTGCCAGCAGTGAAGCGCACCAGGACTACGAGCAGTACTTC
clone size: .
J gene: TRBJ2-7
D gene: .
V gene: TRBV6-1

CDR3 protein: CASSPGQGYTGELFF
CDR3 DNA: TGTGCCAGTTCTCCGGGACAGGGGTACACCGGGGAGCTGTTTTTT
clone size: .
J gene: TRBJ2-2
D gene: TRBD1
V gene: TRBV2

CDR3 protein: CSVESAGRRYGYTF
CDR3 DNA: TGCAGCGTTGAATCGGCAGGAAGACGATATGGCTACACCTTC
clone size: .
J gene: TRBJ1-2
D gene: .
V gene: TRBV29-1

CDR3 protein: CASKHPGGQNEQFF
CDR3 DNA: TGCGCCAGCAAGCACCCCGGAGGCCAAAATGAGCAGTTCTTC
clone size: .
J gene: TRBJ2-1
D gene: .
V gene: TRBV5-1

CDR3 protein: CASSVGTGPTEAFF
CDR3 DNA: TGTGCCAGCAGCGTAGGGACAGGGCCCACTGAAGCTTTCTTT
clone size: .
J gene: TRBJ1-1
D gene: TRBD1
V gene: TRBV2

CDR3 protein: CASSLEQGETQYF
CDR3 DNA: TGTGCCAGCAGCTTAGAACAGGGAGAGACCCAGTACTTC
clone size: .
J gene: TRBJ2-5
D gene: .
V gene: TRBV13

CDR3 protein: CATSSWGDNEQFF
CDR3 DNA: TGTGCCACCAGCAGTTGGGGAGACAATGAGCAGTTCTTC
clone size: .
J gene: TRBJ2-1
D gene: .
V gene: TRBV15

CDR3 protein: CASSHAPYTEGTEAFF
CDR3 DNA: TGTGCCAGCTCACATGCCCCCTATACCGAGGGCACTGAAGCTTTCTTT
clone size: .
J gene: TRBJ1-1
D gene: .
V gene: TRBV18

CDR3 protein: CASSLQGIKGYTF
CDR3 DNA: TGTGCCAGCAGCCTACAGGGAATCAAAGGCTACACCTTC
clone size: .
J gene: TRBJ1-2
D gene: .
V gene: TRBV5-4

CDR3 protein: CASRRTSTFYEQYF
CDR3 DNA: TGTGCCAGTAGGAGAACTAGTACCTTCTACGAGCAGTACTTC
clone size: once
J gene: TRBJ2-7
D gene: .
V gene: TRBV19

CDR3 protein: CASRNLAGALNTGELFF
CDR3 DNA: TGCGCCAGCAGGAATTTAGCGGGGGCCCTAAACACCGGGGAGCTGTTTTTT
clone size: .
J gene: TRBJ2-2
D gene: TRBD2
V gene: TRBV5-1